The clone carrying this T cell receptor (beta chain) was seen just once. This entry is derived from a study of OX40 agonist ivuxolimab in advanced cancers. About the study: Therapy given before enrollment (anti-PD-1, anti-PD-L1 or anti-CTLA-4) was allowed, and roughly 41% had some. Patients achieving partial responses numbered three: one hepatocellular carcinoma case and two cutaneous melanoma cases.

From germline, CDR1 is MNHNY and CDR2 SVGAGI (reference sequence). The V gene end was trimmed by 0 bases and the J gene end by 3 bases; junction bases not matched to a gene: 1. The length of the CDR3 is 15 residues. Sequencing used immunoSEQ multiplex PCR; TCRdb keeps in-frame clones, though not all of them. The data hold approximately 84,000 clones, with 85% to 90% observed a single time. Peripheral blood came from all dose cohorts at three timepoints. The chain recombines TRBV6-6 with TRBJ1-2; 10 bases are a match to TRBD1. This TCR came from an adult with an advanced solid tumor such as melanoma, head and neck, liver or kidney cancer. Sample: CD4+ or CD8+ T cells sorted from blood, taken in a trial of the OX40 agonist ivuxolimab. The CDR3 coding sequence is TGTGCCAGCAGTTACTCCGGGACAGGGGACTATGGCTACACCTTC. This sequence encodes CASSYSGTGDYGYTF.